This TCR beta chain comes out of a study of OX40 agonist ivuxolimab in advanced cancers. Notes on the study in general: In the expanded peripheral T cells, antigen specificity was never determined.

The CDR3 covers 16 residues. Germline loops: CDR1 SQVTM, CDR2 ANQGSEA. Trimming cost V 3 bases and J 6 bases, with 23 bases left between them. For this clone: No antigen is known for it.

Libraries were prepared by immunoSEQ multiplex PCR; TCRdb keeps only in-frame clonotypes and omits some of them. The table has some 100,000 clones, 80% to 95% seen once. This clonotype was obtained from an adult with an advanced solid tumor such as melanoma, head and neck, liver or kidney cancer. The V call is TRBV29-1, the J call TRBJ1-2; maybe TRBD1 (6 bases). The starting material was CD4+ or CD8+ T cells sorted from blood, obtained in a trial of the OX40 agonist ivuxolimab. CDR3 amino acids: CSVEVFAGASLHGYTF. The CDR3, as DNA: TGCAGCGTTGAGGTATTTGCGGGGGCAAGTCTCCATGGCTACACCTTC. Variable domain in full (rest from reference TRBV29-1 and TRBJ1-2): SAVISQKPSRDICQRGTSLTIQCQVDSQVTMMFWYRQQPGQSLTLIATANQGSEATYESGFVIDKFPISRPNLTFSTLTVSNMSPEDSSIYLCSVEVFAGASLHGYTFGSGTRLTVV.